This TCR beta chain was captured in a study of glioma-infiltrating T cells after dendritic cell vaccination. Overall study results and limits: Higher pretreatment TIL content predicted longer progression-free time and survival.

In the case of this clone: Its antigen is unknown.

Some clones are missing from TCRdb's copy, which holds only in-frame ones; the method was immunoSEQ multiplex PCR. The sample contains about 95,000 clones, about 85% of which appear only once. V gave up 8 bases and J gave up 1 base, with 15 bases separating them. From germline, CDR1 is MNHEY and CDR2 SVGAGI. CDR3 size: 15 residues. The gene calls are TRBV6-5 and TRBJ1-3, with D perhaps TRBD1 (5 bases). This specimen consisted of blood, obtained before dendritic cell vaccination. The TCR was taken from a human donor with glioblastoma. The chain's CDR3 is CASGAGRISGNTIYF. The CDR3 DNA is TGTGCCAGCGGCGCAGGGAGGATTTCTGGAAACACCATATATTTT.